Listed below are T cell receptor beta chains from one sample, sequenced in a study of CD8 T cell repertoires and HIV-1 epitope variants. Using immunoSEQ multiplex PCR, the repertoire was profiled, and TCRdb retains in-frame clones only, with some absent. The repertoire consists of about 7,300 clones, with roughly 61% occurring once and the leading ten covering 40% to 55%. Antigen specificity for these receptors is unknown. What was sequenced was cultured CD8+ T cells derived from PBMCs. The receptors shown here come from a male donor with HIV. CDR3s include the opening cysteine and the closing phenylalanine or tryptophan. D genes are given only for firm matches. Only some rows state a clone size, as once, few, many or a class for expanded clones.

D gene: -; J gene: TRBJ2-7; clone size: once; V gene: TRBV28; CDR3 protein: CASSLIDRNLGQYF; CDR3 DNA: TGTGCCAGCAGTTTAATTGACCGCAACCTTGGGCAGTACTTC
D gene: TRBD2; J gene: TRBJ2-1; clone size: -; V gene: TRBV10-1; CDR3 protein: CASSESIRLAGVEYNEQFF; CDR3 DNA: TGCGCCAGCAGTGAGTCTATCCGACTAGCGGGAGTGGAATACAATGAGCAGTTCTTC
D gene: -; J gene: TRBJ1-5; clone size: few; V gene: TRBV2; CDR3 protein: CASSATSRDTRYSNQPQHF; CDR3 DNA: TGTGCCAGCAGTGCAACATCCCGGGACACGCGGTATAGCAATCAGCCCCAGCATTTT
D gene: -; J gene: TRBJ1-5; clone size: -; V gene: TRBV28; CDR3 protein: CASRPTGGPQPQHF; CDR3 DNA: TGTGCCAGCAGGCCCACGGGGGGCCCTCAGCCCCAGCATTTT
D gene: -; J gene: TRBJ2-2; clone size: -; V gene: TRBV5-6; CDR3 protein: CASTWGESTGELFF; CDR3 DNA: TGTGCCAGCACCTGGGGGGAGTCCACCGGGGAGCTGTTTTTT
D gene: TRBD1; J gene: TRBJ1-1; clone size: medium-sized; V gene: TRBV5-5; CDR3 protein: CASSRTGDTEAFF; CDR3 DNA: TGTGCCAGCAGTCGGACAGGGGACACTGAAGCTTTCTTT
D gene: TRBD2; J gene: TRBJ2-1; clone size: -; V gene: TRBV4-2; CDR3 protein: CASSQEGLAVEQFF; CDR3 DNA: TGTGCCAGCAGCCAAGAAGGGCTAGCGGTTGAGCAGTTCTTC
D gene: -; J gene: TRBJ2-7; clone size: -; V gene: TRBV7-3; CDR3 protein: CASSPQQGDYEQYF; CDR3 DNA: TGTGCCAGCAGCCCCCAGCAGGGTGACTACGAGCAGTACTTC
D gene: -; J gene: TRBJ2-1; clone size: -; V gene: TRBV28; CDR3 protein: CASSPLARQLNEQFF; CDR3 DNA: TGTGCCAGCAGTCCCCTGGCTAGGCAGCTCAATGAGCAGTTCTTC
D gene: TRBD1; J gene: TRBJ1-1; clone size: -; V gene: TRBV11-2; CDR3 protein: CASTLGQGNTEAFF; CDR3 DNA: TGTGCCAGCACCTTAGGACAGGGGAACACTGAAGCTTTCTTT
D gene: TRBD1; J gene: TRBJ1-1; clone size: -; V gene: TRBV19; CDR3 protein: CATQGANTEAFF; CDR3 DNA: TGTGCCACGCAGGGGGCGAACACTGAAGCTTTCTTT
D gene: -; J gene: TRBJ1-1; clone size: -; V gene: TRBV4-3; CDR3 protein: CASSQEPMNTEAFF; CDR3 DNA: TGCGCCAGCAGCCAAGAACCCATGAACACTGAAGCTTTCTTT
D gene: TRBD1; J gene: TRBJ2-3; clone size: -; V gene: TRBV9; CDR3 protein: CASKGTASTDTQYF; CDR3 DNA: TGTGCCAGCAAGGGGACAGCGAGCACAGATACGCAGTATTTT